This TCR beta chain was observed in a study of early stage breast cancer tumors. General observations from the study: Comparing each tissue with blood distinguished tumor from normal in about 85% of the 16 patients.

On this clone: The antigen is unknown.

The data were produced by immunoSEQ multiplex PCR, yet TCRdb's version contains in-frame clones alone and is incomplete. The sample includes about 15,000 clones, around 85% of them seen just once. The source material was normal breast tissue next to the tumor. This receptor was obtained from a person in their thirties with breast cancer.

The CDR3: CASSLSGSGRAGEQFF. Written as DNA, the CDR3 is TGTGCCAGCAGCTTGTCAGGGAGCGGGAGGGCCGGTGAGCAGTTCTTC. The chain uses TRBV5-5 and TRBJ2-1; the match to TRBD2 covers 10 bases. CDR1 is SGHKS and CDR2 is YYEKEE in the germline V gene (reference sequence). Trimming at V came to 1 base and at J to 9 bases, leaving 10 bases not matched to a gene. The CDR3 runs 16 residues.